The clone carrying this TCR beta chain turned up a few times. The antigen remains unidentified. The sample's treatment: approximately nine-day PBMC culture with coronavirus spike peptide pools or control peptides (ViraFEST assay). The unexposed donor's CD4+ T cells were collected before the COVID-19 pandemic (2011-2018). About 1.8 million PBMCs per well were cultured with roughly 9.6 IU/ml IL-2 and approximately 10 ug/ml peptide pools. Negative selection separated CD4+ T cells from approximately 10-day cultures. The sample is drawn from a study of vaccination and CD4 T cells after COVID-19. Germline CDR1 is SGHRS and CDR2 is YFSETQ. There are 14 residues in the CDR3. The J segment lost 5 bases and the V segment lost 3 bases, leaving 6 bases of the junction unmatched. Sequenced with the Oncomine TCR Beta short-read assay was DNA taken from cultured CD4+ T cells. Using the QIAamp micro DNA kit, genomic DNA was extracted from the CD4+ T cells that had been cultured. TCRdb re-analysed the PCR reads in MiXCR, keeping a single row per CDR3 protein. Altogether several thousand distinct CDR3 sequences are present, approximately 25% being singletons, with the ten largest covering roughly 27%.

The clonotype originates from a human donor in good health. What was sequenced was CD4+ T cells from blood, cultured in vitro. This chain uses TRBV5-1 with TRBJ1-2, with 8 bases that match TRBD1. The CDR3 sequence is CASSYGQGGYGYTF. The CDR3 nucleotides read TGCGCCAGCAGCTACGGACAGGGAGGATATGGCTACACCTTC.